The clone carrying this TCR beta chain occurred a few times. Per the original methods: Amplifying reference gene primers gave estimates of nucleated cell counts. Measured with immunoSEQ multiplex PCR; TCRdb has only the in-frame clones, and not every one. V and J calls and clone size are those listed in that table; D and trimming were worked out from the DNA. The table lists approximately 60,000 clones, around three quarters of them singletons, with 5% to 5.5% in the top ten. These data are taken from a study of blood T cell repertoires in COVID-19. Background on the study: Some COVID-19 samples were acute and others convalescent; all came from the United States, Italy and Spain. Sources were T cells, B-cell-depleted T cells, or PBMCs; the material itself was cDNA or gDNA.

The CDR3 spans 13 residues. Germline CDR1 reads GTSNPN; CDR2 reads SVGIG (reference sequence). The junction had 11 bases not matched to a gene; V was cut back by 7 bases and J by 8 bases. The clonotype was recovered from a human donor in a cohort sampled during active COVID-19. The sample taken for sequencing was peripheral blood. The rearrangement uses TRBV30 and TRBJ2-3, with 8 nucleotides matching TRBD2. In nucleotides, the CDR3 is TGTGCCTCGGACCGGGGGGGCCCGGGTACGCAGTATTTT. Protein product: CASDRGGPGTQYF.